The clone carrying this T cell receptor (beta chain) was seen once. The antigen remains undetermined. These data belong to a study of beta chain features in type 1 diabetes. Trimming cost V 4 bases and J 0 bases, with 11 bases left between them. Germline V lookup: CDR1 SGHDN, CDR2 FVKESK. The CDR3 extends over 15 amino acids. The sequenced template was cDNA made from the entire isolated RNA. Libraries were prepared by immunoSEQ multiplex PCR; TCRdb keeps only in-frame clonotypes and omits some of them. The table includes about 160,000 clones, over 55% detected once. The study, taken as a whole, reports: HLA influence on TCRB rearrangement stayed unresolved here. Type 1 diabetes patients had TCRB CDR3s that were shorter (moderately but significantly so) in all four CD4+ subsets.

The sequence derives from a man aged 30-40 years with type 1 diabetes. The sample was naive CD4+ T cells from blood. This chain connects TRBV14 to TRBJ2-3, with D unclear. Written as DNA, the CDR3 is TGTGCCAGCAGCCGATGGTACAGCAGCACAGATACGCAGTATTTT. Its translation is CASSRWYSSTDTQYF. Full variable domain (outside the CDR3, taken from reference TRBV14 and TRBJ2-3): EAGVTQFPSHSVIEKGQTVTLRCDPISGHDNLYWYRRVMGKEIKFLLHFVKESKQDESGMPNNRFLAERTGGTYSTLKVQPAELEDSGVYFCASSRWYSSTDTQYFGPGTRLTVL.